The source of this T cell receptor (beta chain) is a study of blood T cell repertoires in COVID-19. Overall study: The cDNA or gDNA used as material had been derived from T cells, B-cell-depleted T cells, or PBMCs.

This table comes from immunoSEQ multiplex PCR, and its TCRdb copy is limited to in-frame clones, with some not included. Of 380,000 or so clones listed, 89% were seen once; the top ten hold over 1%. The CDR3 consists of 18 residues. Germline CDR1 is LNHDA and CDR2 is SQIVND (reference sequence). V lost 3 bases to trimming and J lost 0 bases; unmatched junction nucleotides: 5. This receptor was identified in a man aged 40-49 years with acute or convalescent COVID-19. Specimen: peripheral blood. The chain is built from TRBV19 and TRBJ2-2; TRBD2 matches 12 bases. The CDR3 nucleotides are TGTGCCAGTAGTATTCCAAGACTAGCGGGAGCGAACACCGGGGAGCTGTTTTTT. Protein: CASSIPRLAGANTGELFF.